The subject of this entry is one T cell receptor (beta chain). This entry comes from a study of blood T cell repertoires in COVID-19. Study-wide context: T cells, B-cell-depleted T cells, or PBMCs provided the cDNA or gDNA that served as material.

V was pared by 6 bases and J by 2 bases, with 16 bases between. This CDR3 has 15 residues. Germline CDR1 reads LGHDT; CDR2 reads YNNKEL (reference sequence). Only in-frame clones appear in the TCRdb table, and some are missing; sequencing was by immunoSEQ multiplex PCR. There are 150,000 or so clones in the sample; 77% occur only once, and around 9.5% lies in the top ten. The TCR originated in a woman in her 50s with active or convalescent COVID-19. The rearrangement links TRBV3-1 (or the pseudogene TRBV3-2) to TRBJ1-2; D unclear. The material sequenced was peripheral blood. CDR3 region: CASSQNFATNYGYTF. CDR3 coding DNA: TGTGCCAGCAGTCAGAATTTTGCCACAAACTATGGCTACACCTTC.